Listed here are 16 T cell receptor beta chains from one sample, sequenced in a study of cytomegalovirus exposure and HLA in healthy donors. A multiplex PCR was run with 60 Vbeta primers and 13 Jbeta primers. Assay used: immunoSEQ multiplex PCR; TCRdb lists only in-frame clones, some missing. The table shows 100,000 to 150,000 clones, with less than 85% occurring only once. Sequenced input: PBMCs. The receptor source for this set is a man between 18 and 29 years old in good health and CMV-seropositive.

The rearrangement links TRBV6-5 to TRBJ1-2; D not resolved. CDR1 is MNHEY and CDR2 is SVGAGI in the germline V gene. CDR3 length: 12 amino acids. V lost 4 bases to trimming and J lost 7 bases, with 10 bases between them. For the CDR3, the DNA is TGTGCCAGCAGTTCAAAACCCGGTGGCTACACCTTC. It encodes CASSSKPGGYTF.

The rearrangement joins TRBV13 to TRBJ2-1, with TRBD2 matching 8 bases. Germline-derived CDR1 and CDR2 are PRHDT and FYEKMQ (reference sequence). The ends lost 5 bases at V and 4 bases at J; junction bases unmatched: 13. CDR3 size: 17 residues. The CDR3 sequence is CASSPRGAGVIYNEQFF. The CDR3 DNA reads TGTGCCAGCAGCCCCCGAGGAGCGGGGGTCATATACAATGAGCAGTTCTTC.

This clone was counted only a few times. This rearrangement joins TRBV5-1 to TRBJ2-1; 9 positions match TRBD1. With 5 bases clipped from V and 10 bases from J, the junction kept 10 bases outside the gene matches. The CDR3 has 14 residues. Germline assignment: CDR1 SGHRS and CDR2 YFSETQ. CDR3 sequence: CASRPGTGLGEQFF. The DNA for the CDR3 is TGCGCCAGCAGACCAGGGACAGGGTTAGGAGAGCAGTTCTTC.

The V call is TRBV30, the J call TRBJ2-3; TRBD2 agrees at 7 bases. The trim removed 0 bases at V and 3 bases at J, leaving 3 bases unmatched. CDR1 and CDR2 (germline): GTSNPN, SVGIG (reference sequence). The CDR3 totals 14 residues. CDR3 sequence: CAWSVHSGTDTQYF. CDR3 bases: TGTGCCTGGAGTGTACATAGCGGGACAGATACGCAGTATTTT.

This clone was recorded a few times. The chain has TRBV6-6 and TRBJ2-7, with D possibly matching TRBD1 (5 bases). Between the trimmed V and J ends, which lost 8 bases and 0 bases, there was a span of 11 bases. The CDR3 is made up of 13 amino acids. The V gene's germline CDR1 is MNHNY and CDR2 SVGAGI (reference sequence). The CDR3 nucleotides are TGTGCCAGCCTACCGGACAACTCCTACGAGCAGTACTTC. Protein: CASLPDNSYEQYF.

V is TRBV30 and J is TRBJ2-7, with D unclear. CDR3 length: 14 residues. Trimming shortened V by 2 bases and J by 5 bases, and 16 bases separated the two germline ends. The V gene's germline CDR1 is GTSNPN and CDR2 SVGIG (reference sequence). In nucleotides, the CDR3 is TGTGCCTGGAGTCGACTGGCGGCGTCTGACGAGCAGTACTTC. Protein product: CAWSRLAASDEQYF.

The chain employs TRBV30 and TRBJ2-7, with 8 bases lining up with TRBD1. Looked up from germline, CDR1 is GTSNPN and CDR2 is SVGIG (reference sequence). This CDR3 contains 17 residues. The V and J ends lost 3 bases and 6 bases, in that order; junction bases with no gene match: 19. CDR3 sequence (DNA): TGTGCCTGGAGCGTTCGCTTGTCAGGGGGCGCGGGAAGCGAGCAGTACTTC. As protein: CAWSVRLSGGAGSEQYF.

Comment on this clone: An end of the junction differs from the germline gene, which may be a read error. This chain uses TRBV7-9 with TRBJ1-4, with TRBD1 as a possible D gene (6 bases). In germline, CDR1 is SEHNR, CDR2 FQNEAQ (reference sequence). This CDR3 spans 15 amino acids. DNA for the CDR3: TGTTCCAGCAGCCAACCACAGGGAGGGTATGAAAAACTGTTTTTT. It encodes CSSSQPQGGYEKLFF.

CDR3 sequence reads: CASREYAWGAEGKDTQYF. Here the CDR3 DNA reads TGCGCCAGCAGGGAATATGCATGGGGCGCGGAGGGGAAGGATACGCAGTATTTT. The chain uses TRBV5-1 and TRBJ2-3, with D tentatively TRBD2 (6 bases). Germline loops: CDR1 SGHRS, CDR2 YFSETQ. There are 18 residues in the CDR3. Trimming pared 5 bases from V and 6 bases from J, leaving 28 bases between.

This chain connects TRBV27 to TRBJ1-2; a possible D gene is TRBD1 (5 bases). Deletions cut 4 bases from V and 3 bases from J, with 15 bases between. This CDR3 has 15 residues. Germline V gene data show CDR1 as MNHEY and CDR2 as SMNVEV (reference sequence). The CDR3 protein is CASSSRGANDYGYTF. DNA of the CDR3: TGTGCCAGCAGTTCGCGCGGGGCGAACGACTATGGCTACACCTTC.

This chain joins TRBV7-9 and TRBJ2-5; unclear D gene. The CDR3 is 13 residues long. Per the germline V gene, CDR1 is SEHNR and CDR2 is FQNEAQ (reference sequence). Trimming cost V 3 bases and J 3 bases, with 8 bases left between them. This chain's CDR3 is CASSFPGEETQYF. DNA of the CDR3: TGTGCCAGCAGCTTTCCCGGAGAAGAGACCCAGTACTTC.

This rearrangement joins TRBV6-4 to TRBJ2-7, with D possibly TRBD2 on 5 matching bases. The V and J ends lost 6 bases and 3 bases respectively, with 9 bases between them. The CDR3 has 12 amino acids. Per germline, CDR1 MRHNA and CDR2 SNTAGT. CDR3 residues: CASRAGGYEQYF. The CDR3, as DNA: TGTGCCAGCAGAGCAGGAGGCTACGAGCAGTACTTC.

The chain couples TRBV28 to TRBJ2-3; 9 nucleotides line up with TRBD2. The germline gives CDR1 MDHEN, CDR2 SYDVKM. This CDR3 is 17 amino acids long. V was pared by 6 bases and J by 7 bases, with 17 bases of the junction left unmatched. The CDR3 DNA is TGTGCCAGCAGCTCCCCAATAGCGGGGGCCCCTTCTTATACGCAGTATTTT. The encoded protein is CASSSPIAGAPSYTQYF.

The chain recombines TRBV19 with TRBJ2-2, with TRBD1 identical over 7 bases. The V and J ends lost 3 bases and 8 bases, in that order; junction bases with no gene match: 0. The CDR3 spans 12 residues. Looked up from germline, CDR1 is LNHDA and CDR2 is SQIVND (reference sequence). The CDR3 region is CASSMGQGELFF. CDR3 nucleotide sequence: TGTGCCAGTAGTATGGGACAGGGGGAGCTGTTTTTT.

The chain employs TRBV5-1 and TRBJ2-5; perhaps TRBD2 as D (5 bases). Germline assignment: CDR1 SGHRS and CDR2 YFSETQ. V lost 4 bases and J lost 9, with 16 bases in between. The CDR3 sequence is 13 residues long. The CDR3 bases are TGCGCCAGCAGCGTGGACGCGGTCGGGGCCCAGTACTTC. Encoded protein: CASSVDAVGAQYF.

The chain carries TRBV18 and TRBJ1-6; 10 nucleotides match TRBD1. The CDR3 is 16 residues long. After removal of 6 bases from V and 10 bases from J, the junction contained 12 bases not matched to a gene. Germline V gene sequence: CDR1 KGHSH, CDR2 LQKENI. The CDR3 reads CASSTATGGYGSPLHF. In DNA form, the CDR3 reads TGTGCCAGCTCGACCGCGACAGGGGGCTATGGGTCACCCCTCCACTTT.